This entry concerns a single T cell receptor (beta chain). A clone one base away is much larger, so this may be a read error. CDR1 and CDR2 (germline): SGDLS, YYNGEE. This CDR3 comprises 15 residues. An expansion of CD8+CD57+ cells by flow cytometry had been shown in patients chosen for sequencing. By the time of blood sampling, patients had still received no therapy. Genomic DNA acted as the template from which TCR beta VDJ combination and CDR3 sequence profiling were carried out. TCRdb reprocessed the reads with MiXCR, giving one entry per CDR3 protein. The profile shows around 200,000 distinct CDR3 sequences, about 44% of them singletons. The sample is drawn from a study of CD8+CD57+ T cells in acquired aplastic anemia. Study in general: The study obtained an average of around 3.4 ug of DNA from sorted CD4+ and CD8+ cells.

This sequence originates from a human donor with aplastic anemia. This chain connects TRBV9 to TRBJ2-3; D gene uncertain. The sequencing input was sorted CD4+, CD8+, or CD8+CD57+ T cells (not recorded which) from PBMCs. In nucleotides, the CDR3 is TGTGCCAGCAGCGCCGACGTCGGTCTTACAGATGCGCAGTATTTT. Residues: CASSADVGLTDAQYF.